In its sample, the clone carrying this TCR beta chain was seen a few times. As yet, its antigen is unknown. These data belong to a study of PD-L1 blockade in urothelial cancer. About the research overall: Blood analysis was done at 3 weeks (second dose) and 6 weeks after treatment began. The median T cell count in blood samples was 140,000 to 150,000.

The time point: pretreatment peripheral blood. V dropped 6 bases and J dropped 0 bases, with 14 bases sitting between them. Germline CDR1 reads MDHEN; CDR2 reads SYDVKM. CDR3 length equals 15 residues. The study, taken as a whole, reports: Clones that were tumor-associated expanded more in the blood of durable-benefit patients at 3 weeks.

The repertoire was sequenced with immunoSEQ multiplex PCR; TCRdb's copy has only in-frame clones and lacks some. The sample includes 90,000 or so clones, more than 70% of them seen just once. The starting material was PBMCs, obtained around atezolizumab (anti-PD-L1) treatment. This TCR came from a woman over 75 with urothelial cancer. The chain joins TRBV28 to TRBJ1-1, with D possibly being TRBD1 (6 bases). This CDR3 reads CASRLSGHLNTEAFF. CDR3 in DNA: TGTGCCAGCAGGCTATCGGGACACCTGAACACTGAAGCTTTCTTT.